This entry lists 26 T cell receptor beta chains sequenced from one sample in a study of brain T cells in children with intractable seizures. The protocol was immunoSEQ multiplex PCR, while the TCRdb copy is restricted to in-frame clones and leaves out a portion. The sample includes around 340,000 clones, 85% to 95% of them seen just once. As for time point: blood from clinic visit 5 months post-surgery; TSC patient then seizure free. Specimen: peripheral blood, collected approximately 5 months after surgery. These receptors all stem from a boy under two years old with tuberous sclerosis and intractable seizures.

The chain is built from TRBV5-4 and TRBJ1-3, with D hard to call. V gave up 3 bases and J gave up 2 bases, with 18 bases separating them. CDR1 is SGHNT, CDR2 YYREEE, per germline (reference sequence). The CDR3 has 17 residues. CDR3 residues: CASSYDAAPAAGNTIYF. CDR3 nucleotide sequence: TGTGCCAGCAGCTATGACGCGGCCCCAGCAGCTGGAAACACCATATATTTT.

The chain is built from TRBV7-3 and TRBJ2-7; tentatively, D is TRBD1 or TRBD2 (5 bases each). Germline CDR1 SGHTA, CDR2 FQGTGA. V was shortened by 0 bases and J by 4 bases, with 7 bases between the two germline ends. The CDR3 spans 13 residues. The CDR3 sequence is CASSLTWGYEQYF. In DNA, the CDR3 is TGTGCCAGCAGCTTAACGTGGGGGTACGAGCAGTACTTC.

The genes are TRBV3-1 (or the pseudogene TRBV3-2) and TRBJ1-4, with D unresolved. CDR3 length: 17 residues. V was cut by 0 bases and J by 0 bases, with 11 bases left in between. Germline V CDR1 and CDR2: LGHDT, YNNKEL (reference sequence). The CDR3 loop is CASSQEERGTTNEKLFF. The DNA of the CDR3 is TGTGCCAGCAGCCAAGAGGAACGGGGAACAACTAATGAAAAACTGTTTTTT.

The chain recombines TRBV5-6 with TRBJ1-2; 9 nucleotides agree with TRBD1. The CDR3 length is 16 residues. Germline CDR1 is SGHDT and CDR2 is YYEEEE. V trimming: 0 bases; J trimming: 2 bases; junction bases outside the gene matches: 5. CDR3 bases: TGTGCCAGCAGCTTGGGGGACAGGGTCCTCAACTATGGCTACACCTTC. As protein: CASSLGDRVLNYGYTF.

This clone was seen more than once but under ten times. The chain has TRBV5-4 and TRBJ2-7, with D possibly being TRBD2 (6 bases). V lost 4 bases, J lost 2 bases, and 13 bases lay in between. The CDR3 contains 14 residues. Looked up from germline, CDR1 is SGHNT and CDR2 is YYREEE (reference sequence). The CDR3 reads CASSPGLRAYEQYF. The CDR3 DNA is TGTGCCAGCAGCCCGGGACTCCGGGCCTACGAGCAGTACTTC. Supplemented by reference TRBV5-4 and TRBJ2-7, the full variable domain reads ETGVTQSPTHLIKTRGQQVTLRCSSQSGHNTVSWYQQALGQGPQFIFQYYREEENGRGNFPPRFSGLQFPNYSSELNVNALELDDSALYLCASSPGLRAYEQYFGPGTRLTVT.

The chain has TRBV5-1 and TRBJ2-5; D unclear. CDR1 SGHRS and CDR2 YFSETQ come from the germline V gene. The CDR3 covers 14 residues. V dropped 0 bases and J dropped 1 base, with 7 bases sitting between them. For the CDR3, the DNA is TGCGCCAGCAGCTTGGGGGCACTCCAAGAGACCCAGTACTTC. Translating gives CASSLGALQETQYF.

The chain recombines TRBV4-1 with TRBJ2-7, with D possibly matching TRBD1 (6 bases). Between the trimmed V and J ends, which lost 11 bases and 13 bases, there was a span of 21 bases. In germline, CDR1 is MGHRA, CDR2 YSYEKL. CDR3 length: 11 amino acids. The CDR3, as DNA: TGCGCCCGACAGGACACCTCTCTGTCTTACTTC. This sequence encodes CARQDTSLSYF.

This clone was seen a handful of times. The rearrangement links TRBV24-1 to TRBJ1-4, with 7 bases lining up with TRBD1. The V gene end was trimmed by 4 bases and the J gene end by 7 bases; junction bases not matched to a gene: 2. The CDR3 is made up of 13 amino acids. Germline lookup yields CDR1 KGHDR and CDR2 SFDVKD. CDR3 nucleotides: TGTGCCACCAGTGAGCAGGGGGGTGAAAAACTGTTTTTT. Protein sequence: CATSEQGGEKLFF.

The chain couples TRBV2 to TRBJ1-1; no firm D call. This CDR3 spans 16 amino acids. The V gene's germline CDR1 is SNHLY and CDR2 FYNNEI. V was clipped by 4 bases and J by 0 bases, with 15 bases between them. The chain's CDR3 is CASSAQTARMNTEAFF. In nucleotides, the CDR3 is TGTGCCAGCAGTGCACAGACTGCACGGATGAACACTGAAGCTTTCTTT.

V is TRBV19 and J is TRBJ1-2, with 11 bases matching TRBD1. The CDR3 spans 17 residues. The germline gives CDR1 LNHDA, CDR2 SQIVND (reference sequence). The J segment lost 5 bases and the V segment lost 3 bases, leaving 11 bases of the junction unmatched. CDR3 sequence (DNA): TGTGCCAGTAGTATCGCCGGACAGGGGGCGCCGTATTATGGCTACACCTTC. Residues: CASSIAGQGAPYYGYTF.

The genes are TRBV5-1 and TRBJ1-3; D remains unclear. Trimming shortened V by 0 bases and J by 1 base, and 5 bases separated the two germline ends. The CDR3 has 14 residues. Germline V gene data show CDR1 as SGHRS and CDR2 as YFSETQ. CDR3 protein: CASSLVGSGNTIYF. The CDR3 nucleotides are TGCGCCAGCAGCTTGGTGGGGTCTGGAAACACCATATATTTT.

J is TRBJ2-7 and V is TRBV30, with D perhaps TRBD2 (6 bases). Germline CDR1 and CDR2: GTSNPN and SVGIG (reference sequence). CDR3 length equals 15 residues. V gave up 2 bases and J gave up 1 base, with 15 bases separating them. The CDR3 sequence: CAWSSKLARSYEQYF. Here the CDR3 DNA reads TGTGCCTGGAGTTCCAAACTAGCCCGGTCCTACGAGCAGTACTTC. The full variable domain, rest sourced from reference TRBV30 and TRBJ2-7, is SQTIHQWPATLVQPVGSPLSLECTVEGTSNPNLYWYRQAAGRGLQLLFYSVGIGQISSEVPQNLSASRPQDRQFILSSKKLLLSDSGFYLCAWSSKLARSYEQYFGPGTRLTVT.

The rearrangement uses TRBV11-2 and TRBJ1-1; 7 bases are shared with TRBD1. The CDR3 is 11 amino acids. The trim removed 5 bases at V and 7 bases at J, leaving 1 base unmatched. The germline gives CDR1 SGHAT, CDR2 FQNNGV. As DNA, the CDR3 is TGTGCCAGCAGCCAGGGGGGTGAAGCTTTCTTT. Its protein is CASSQGGEAFF.

This clone has only a few counts. V gene TRBV9 combines with J gene TRBJ1-3; D is undetermined. The CDR3 covers 14 residues. Germline values: CDR1 SGDLS, CDR2 YYNGEE. V lost 0 bases, J lost 2 bases, and 6 bases lay in between. This CDR3 is CASSVGGAGNTIYF. The CDR3 coding sequence is TGTGCCAGCAGCGTAGGCGGGGCTGGAAACACCATATATTTT.

The chain joins TRBV5-5 to TRBJ1-4, with D maybe TRBD1 (6 bases). The V end lost 7 bases, the J end lost 7 bases, and 20 bases lay between the germline ends. The germline V gene encodes CDR1 SGHKS and CDR2 YYEKEE (reference sequence). The CDR3 runs to 15 residues. The CDR3 DNA reads as TGTGCCAGCGCGGGGGGGCGCTTAACGAGTGAAAAACTGTTTTTT. It encodes CASAGGRLTSEKLFF. Full variable domain (missing parts from reference TRBV5-5 and TRBJ1-4): DAGVTQSPTHLIKTRGQQVTLRCSPISGHKSVSWYQQVLGQGPQFIFQYYEKEERGRGNFPDRFSARQFPNYSSELNVNALLLGDSALYLCASAGGRLTSEKLFFGSGTQLSVL.

This chain links TRBV9 with TRBJ1-2; D ambiguous. The germline V and J ends were trimmed by 0 bases and 0 bases, with 9 bases remaining between them. Germline V CDR1 and CDR2: SGDLS, YYNGEE. The CDR3 spans 15 residues. The CDR3 region is CASSVGASPNYGYTF. The DNA for the CDR3 is TGTGCCAGCAGCGTAGGAGCCTCTCCTAACTATGGCTACACCTTC.

This clone was seen just once. The rearrangement joins TRBV7-8 to TRBJ2-4; D tentatively reads TRBD1 or TRBD2 (6 bases each). The CDR3 runs to 21 residues. From germline, CDR1 is SGHVS and CDR2 FQNEAQ. V lost 0 bases to trimming and J lost 9 bases, with 33 bases between them. CDR3 nucleotides: TGTGCCAGCAGCTTAGCGGAGGGGGACGGACCGCGAGGGGCGGGGAGGAGCATTCAGTACTTC. This translates into CASSLAEGDGPRGAGRSIQYF.

This sequence joins TRBV6-4 and TRBJ1-4; no clear D gene. Trimming took 3 bases from V and 6 from J, leaving 11 bases between them. This CDR3 spans 14 amino acids. Looked up from germline, CDR1 is MRHNA and CDR2 is SNTAGT. This CDR3 is CASSDGGPHEKLFF. As DNA, the CDR3 is TGTGCCAGCAGTGATGGCGGGCCCCATGAAAAACTGTTTTTT.

The chain joins TRBV4-1 to TRBJ2-6, with 8 bases matching TRBD2. The V gene end was trimmed by 0 bases and the J gene end by 0 bases; junction bases not matched to a gene: 10. The CDR3 spans 20 residues. Germline-derived CDR1 and CDR2 are MGHRA and YSYEKL. The CDR3 DNA follows: TGCGCCAGCAGCCAAGATTCCGAGATAGCGGGACTCTCTGGGGCCAACGTCCTGACTTTC. This codes for CASSQDSEIAGLSGANVLTF.

As regards this clone: Other DNA sequences in the sample encode the same CDR3. V is TRBV5-8 and J is TRBJ1-5, with unresolved D. CDR3 size: 16 residues. CDR1 and CDR2 (germline): SGHTS, YDEGEE. Trimming took 4 bases from V and 4 from J, leaving 18 bases between them. The CDR3 loop reads CASSQVWDYSNQPQHF. The CDR3 nucleotides read TGTGCCAGCAGCCAAGTCTGGGATTATAGTAATCAGCCCCAGCATTTT.

V usage is TRBV19 and J usage is TRBJ1-6, with 8 bases aligning to TRBD1. This CDR3 has 15 residues. The germline gives CDR1 LNHDA, CDR2 SQIVND (reference sequence). V lost 4 bases, J lost 9 bases, and 8 bases stayed unmatched. Here the CDR3 reads CASSNLDRVGSPLHF. For the CDR3, the DNA is TGTGCCAGTAGTAATTTGGACAGGGTCGGTTCACCCCTCCACTTT.

This clone was observed a few times. The CDR3 spells CATSRTGDTEAFF. The CDR3 DNA follows: TGTGCCACCAGTCGGACAGGCGACACTGAAGCTTTCTTT. J is TRBJ1-1 and V is TRBV24-1, with TRBD1 matching over 7 bases. There are 13 residues in the CDR3. J gave up 3 bases and V 6 bases, and 3 bases lay outside the gene matches. Germline CDR1 reads KGHDR; CDR2 reads SFDVKD.

The gene calls are TRBV5-1 and TRBJ1-2, with D unclear. The CDR3 runs 13 residues. Germline CDR1 and CDR2: SGHRS and YFSETQ. The germline V and J ends were trimmed by 4 bases and 9 bases, with 16 bases remaining between them. The CDR3 DNA reads TGCGCCAGCAGCCCTTCGGGTGGCGGTAGCTACACCTTC. Translation: CASSPSGGGSYTF.

The V and J genes are TRBV5-1 and TRBJ2-1, with D possibly being TRBD1 (5 bases). The CDR3 totals 13 residues. The V end lost 0 bases, the J end lost 10 bases, and 11 bases lay between the germline ends. Germline CDR1 is SGHRS and CDR2 is YFSETQ. The CDR3 loop reads CASSLAYRQEQFF. CDR3 DNA: TGCGCCAGCAGCTTGGCTTATAGACAGGAGCAGTTCTTC.

This chain uses TRBV5-1 with TRBJ1-3; a weak D match, TRBD1 (5 bases). The CDR3 loop spans 15 amino acids. V was pared by 4 bases and J by 1 base, with 12 bases between. Per germline, CDR1 SGHRS and CDR2 YFSETQ. The DNA of the CDR3 is TGCGCCAGCAGCCCCCCGGACACATCTGGAAACACCATATATTTT. Residues: CASSPPDTSGNTIYF.

J is TRBJ2-3 and V is TRBV30; D is perhaps TRBD2 (5 bases). V dropped 2 bases and J dropped 2 bases, with 17 bases sitting between them. CDR1 is GTSNPN, CDR2 SVGIG, per germline (reference sequence). This CDR3 comprises 16 residues. CDR3 sequence reads: CAWSTPLEVVTDTQYF. Here the CDR3 DNA reads TGTGCCTGGAGTACCCCACTAGAGGTTGTCACAGATACGCAGTATTTT.